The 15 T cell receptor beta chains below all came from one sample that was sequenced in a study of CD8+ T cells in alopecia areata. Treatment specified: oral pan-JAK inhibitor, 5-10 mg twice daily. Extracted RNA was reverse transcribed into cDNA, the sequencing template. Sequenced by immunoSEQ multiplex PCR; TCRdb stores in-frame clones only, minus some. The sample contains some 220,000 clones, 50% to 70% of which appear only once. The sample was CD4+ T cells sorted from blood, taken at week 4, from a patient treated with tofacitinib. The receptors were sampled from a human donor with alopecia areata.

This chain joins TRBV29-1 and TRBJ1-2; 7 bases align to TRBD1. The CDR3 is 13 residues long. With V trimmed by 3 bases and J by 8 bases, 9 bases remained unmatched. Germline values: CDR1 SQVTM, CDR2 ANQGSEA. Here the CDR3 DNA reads TGCAGCGTTGAGGTAGACAGGGTATTCGGCTACACCTTC. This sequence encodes CSVEVDRVFGYTF.

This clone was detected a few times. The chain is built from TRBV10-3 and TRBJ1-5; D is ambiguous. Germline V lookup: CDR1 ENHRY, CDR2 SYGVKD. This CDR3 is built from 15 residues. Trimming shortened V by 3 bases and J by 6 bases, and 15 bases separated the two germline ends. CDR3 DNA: TGTGCCATCAGTGATGTCCAATACTCGGGTCAGCCCCAGCATTTT. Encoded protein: CAISDVQYSGQPQHF.

DNA of the CDR3: TGTGCCAGCAGCTTATCCAGGGCAAGCGAGCAGTACTTC. This sequence encodes CASSLSRASEQYF. The chain links TRBV7-2 to TRBJ2-7; D perhaps matches TRBD1 (5 bases). Trimming cost V 2 bases and J 6 bases, with 11 bases left between them. Per the germline V gene, CDR1 is SGHTA and CDR2 is FQGNSA. The CDR3 totals 13 residues.

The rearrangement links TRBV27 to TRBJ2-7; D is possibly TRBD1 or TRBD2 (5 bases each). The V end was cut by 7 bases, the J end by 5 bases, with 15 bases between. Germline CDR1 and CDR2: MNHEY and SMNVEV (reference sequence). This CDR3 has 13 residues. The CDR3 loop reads CASKRDPGHEQYF. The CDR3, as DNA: TGTGCCAGCAAACGGGACCCTGGCCACGAGCAGTACTTC.

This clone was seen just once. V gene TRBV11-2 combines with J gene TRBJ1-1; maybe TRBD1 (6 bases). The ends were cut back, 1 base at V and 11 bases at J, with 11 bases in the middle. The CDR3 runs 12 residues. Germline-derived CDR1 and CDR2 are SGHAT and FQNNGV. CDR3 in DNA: TGTGCCAGCAGCTTAGCGGACAGCGGCGCTTTCTTT. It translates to CASSLADSGAFF.

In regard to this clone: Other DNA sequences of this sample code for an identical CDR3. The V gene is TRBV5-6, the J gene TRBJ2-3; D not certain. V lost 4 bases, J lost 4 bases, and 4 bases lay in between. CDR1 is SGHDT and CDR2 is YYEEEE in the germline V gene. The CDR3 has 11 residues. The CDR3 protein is CASSNSDTQYF. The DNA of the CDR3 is TGTGCCAGCAGCAACTCAGATACGCAGTATTTT.

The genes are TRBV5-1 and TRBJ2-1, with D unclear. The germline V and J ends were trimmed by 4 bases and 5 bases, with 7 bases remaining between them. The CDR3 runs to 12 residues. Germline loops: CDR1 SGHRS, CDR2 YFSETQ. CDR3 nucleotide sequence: TGCGCCAGCAGCGCCAGAGACAATGAGCAGTTCTTC. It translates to CASSARDNEQFF.

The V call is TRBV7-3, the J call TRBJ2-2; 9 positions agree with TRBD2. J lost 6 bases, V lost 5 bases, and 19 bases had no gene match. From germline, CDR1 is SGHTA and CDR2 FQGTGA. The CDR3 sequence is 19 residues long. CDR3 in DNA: TGTGCCAGCAGCCCCAGTGGGGTAGCGGGGGCCCGAGGGGCCGGGGAGCTGTTTTTT. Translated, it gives CASSPSGVAGARGAGELFF.

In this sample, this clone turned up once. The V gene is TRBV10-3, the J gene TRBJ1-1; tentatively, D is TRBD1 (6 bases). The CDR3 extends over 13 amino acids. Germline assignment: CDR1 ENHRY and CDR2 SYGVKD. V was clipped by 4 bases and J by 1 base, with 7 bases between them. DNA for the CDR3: TGTGCCATCAGTGGACAGGCGAACACTGAAGCTTTCTTT. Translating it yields CAISGQANTEAFF.

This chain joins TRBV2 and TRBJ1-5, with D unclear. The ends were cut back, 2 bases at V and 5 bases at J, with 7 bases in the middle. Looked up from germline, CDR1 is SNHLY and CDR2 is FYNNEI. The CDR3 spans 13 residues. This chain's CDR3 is CASSEYMDQPQHF. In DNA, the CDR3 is TGTGCCAGCAGTGAATATATGGATCAGCCCCAGCATTTT.

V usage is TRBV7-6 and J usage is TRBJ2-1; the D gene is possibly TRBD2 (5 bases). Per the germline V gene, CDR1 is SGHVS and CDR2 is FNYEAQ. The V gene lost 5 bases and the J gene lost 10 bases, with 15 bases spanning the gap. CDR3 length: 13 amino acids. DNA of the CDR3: TGTGCCAGCAGCCCGGACTCGATGCGGGAGCAGTTCTTC. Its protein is CASSPDSMREQFF.

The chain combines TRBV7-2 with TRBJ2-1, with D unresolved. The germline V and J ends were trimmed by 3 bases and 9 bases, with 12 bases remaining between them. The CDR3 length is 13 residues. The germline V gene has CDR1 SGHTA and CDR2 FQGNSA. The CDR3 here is CASSFQRYAEQFF. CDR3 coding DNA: TGTGCCAGCAGCTTTCAGAGATATGCTGAGCAGTTCTTC.

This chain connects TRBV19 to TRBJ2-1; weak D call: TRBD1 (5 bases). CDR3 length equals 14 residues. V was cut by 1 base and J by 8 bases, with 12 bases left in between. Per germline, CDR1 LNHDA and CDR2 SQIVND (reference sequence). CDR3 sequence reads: CASSIGLGADEQFF. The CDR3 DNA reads TGTGCCAGTAGTATAGGTTTAGGGGCTGATGAGCAGTTCTTC.

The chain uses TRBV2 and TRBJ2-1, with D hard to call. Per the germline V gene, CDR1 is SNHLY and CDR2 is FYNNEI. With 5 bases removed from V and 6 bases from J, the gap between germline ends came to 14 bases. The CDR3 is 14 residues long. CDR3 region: CASSLYVVGNEQFF. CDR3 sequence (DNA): TGTGCCAGCAGTCTCTACGTGGTGGGCAATGAGCAGTTCTTC. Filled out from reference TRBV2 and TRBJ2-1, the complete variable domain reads EPEVTQTPSHQVTQMGQEVILRCVPISNHLYFYWYRQILGQKVEFLVSFYNNEISEKSEIFDDQFSVERPDGSNFTLKIRSTKLEDSAMYFCASSLYVVGNEQFFGPGTRLTVL.

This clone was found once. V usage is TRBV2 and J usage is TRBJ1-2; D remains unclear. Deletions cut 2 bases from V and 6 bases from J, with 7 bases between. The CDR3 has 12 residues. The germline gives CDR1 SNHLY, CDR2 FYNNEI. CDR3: CASSEIRDGYTF. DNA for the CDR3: TGTGCCAGCAGTGAAATTCGTGATGGCTACACCTTC.